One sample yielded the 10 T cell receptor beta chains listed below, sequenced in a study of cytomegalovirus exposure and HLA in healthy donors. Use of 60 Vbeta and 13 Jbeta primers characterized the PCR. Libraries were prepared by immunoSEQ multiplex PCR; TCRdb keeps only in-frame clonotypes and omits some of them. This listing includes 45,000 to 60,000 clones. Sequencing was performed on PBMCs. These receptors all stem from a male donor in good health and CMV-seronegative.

The CDR3, as DNA: TGCGCCAGCAGCTTGGGGGTCACGAGCGGGGGTTCAGATACGCAGTATTTT. It yields the protein CASSLGVTSGGSDTQYF. This chain connects TRBV5-1 to TRBJ2-3, with 8 bases fitting TRBD2. CDR1 is SGHRS and CDR2 is YFSETQ in the germline V gene. The trim removed 0 bases at V and 4 bases at J, leaving 10 bases unmatched. The CDR3 consists of 17 residues.

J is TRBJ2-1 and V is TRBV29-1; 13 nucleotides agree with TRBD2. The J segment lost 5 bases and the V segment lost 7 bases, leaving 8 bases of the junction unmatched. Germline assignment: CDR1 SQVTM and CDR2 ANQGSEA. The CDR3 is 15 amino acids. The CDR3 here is CSASGTSGIDNEQFF. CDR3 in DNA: TGCAGCGCCTCCGGGACTAGCGGGATTGACAATGAGCAGTTCTTC.

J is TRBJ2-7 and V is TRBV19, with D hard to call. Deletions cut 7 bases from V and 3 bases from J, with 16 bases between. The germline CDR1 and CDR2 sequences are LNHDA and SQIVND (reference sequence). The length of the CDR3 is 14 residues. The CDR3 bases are TGTGCCAGTACCCCAAAGAACCGCGGCTACGAGCAGTACTTC. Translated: CASTPKNRGYEQYF.

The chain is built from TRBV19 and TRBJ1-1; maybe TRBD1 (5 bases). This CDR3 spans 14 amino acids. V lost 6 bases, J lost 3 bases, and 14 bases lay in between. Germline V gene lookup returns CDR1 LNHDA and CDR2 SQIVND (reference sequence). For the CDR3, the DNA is TGTGCCAGTAGGAACAGGTCGGGCCACACTGAAGCTTTCTTT. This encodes CASRNRSGHTEAFF.

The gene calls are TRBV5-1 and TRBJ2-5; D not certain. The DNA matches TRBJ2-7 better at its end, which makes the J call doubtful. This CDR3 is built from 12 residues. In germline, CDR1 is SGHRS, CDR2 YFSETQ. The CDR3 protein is CASSLGAYEQYF. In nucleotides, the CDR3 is TGCGCCAGCAGCTTGGGCGCCTACGAGCAGTACTTC.

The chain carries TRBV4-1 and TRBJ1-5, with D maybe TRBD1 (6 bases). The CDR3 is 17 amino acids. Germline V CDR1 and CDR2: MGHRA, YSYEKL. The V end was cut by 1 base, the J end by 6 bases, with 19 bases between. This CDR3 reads CASSQGLFAQGSQPQHF. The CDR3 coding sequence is TGCGCCAGCAGCCAAGGACTATTCGCGCAGGGGAGTCAGCCCCAGCATTTT.

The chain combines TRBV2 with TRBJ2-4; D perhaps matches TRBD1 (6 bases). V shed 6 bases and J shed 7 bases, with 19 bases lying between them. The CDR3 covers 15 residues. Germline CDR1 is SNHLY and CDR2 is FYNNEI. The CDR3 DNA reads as TGTGCCAGCAGCGCCACGACAGGAAGGGCGAACATTCAGTACTTC. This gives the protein CASSATTGRANIQYF. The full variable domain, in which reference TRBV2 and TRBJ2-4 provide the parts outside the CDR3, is EPEVTQTPSHQVTQMGQEVILRCVPISNHLYFYWYRQILGQKVEFLVSFYNNEISEKSEIFDDQFSVERPDGSNFTLKIRSTKLEDSAMYFCASSATTGRANIQYFGAGTRLSVL.

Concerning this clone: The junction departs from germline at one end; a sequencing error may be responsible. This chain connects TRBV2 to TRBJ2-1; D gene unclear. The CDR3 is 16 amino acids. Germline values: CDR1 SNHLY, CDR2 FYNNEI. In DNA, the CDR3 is TGTGCCAGCAGTGAAGTCCATTACAGCTCCGACAATGAGCAGTTCTTC. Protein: CASSEVHYSSDNEQFF. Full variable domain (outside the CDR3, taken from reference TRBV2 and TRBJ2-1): EPEVTQTPSHQVTQMGQEVILRCVPISNHLYFYWYRQILGQKVEFLVSFYNNEISEKSEIFDDQFSVERPDGSNFTLKIRSTKLEDSAMYFCASSEVHYSSDNEQFFGPGTRLTVL.

The CDR3 reads CASSLRGGKDTQYF. CDR3 nucleotides: TGTGCCAGCAGCTTGAGGGGGGGGAAAGATACGCAGTATTTT. V and J are TRBV7-3 and TRBJ2-3; TRBD2 is a possible D gene (7 bases). Trimming left V 3 bases short and J 5 bases short, with 12 bases between. Germline CDR1 and CDR2: SGHTA and FQGTGA. The CDR3 loop spans 14 amino acids. Supplemented by reference TRBV7-3 and TRBJ2-3, the full variable domain reads GAGVSQTPSNKVTEKGKYVELRCDPISGHTALYWYRQSLGQGPEFLIYFQGTGAADDSGLPNDRFFAVRPEGSVSTLKIQRTERGDSAVYLCASSLRGGKDTQYFGPGTRLTVL.

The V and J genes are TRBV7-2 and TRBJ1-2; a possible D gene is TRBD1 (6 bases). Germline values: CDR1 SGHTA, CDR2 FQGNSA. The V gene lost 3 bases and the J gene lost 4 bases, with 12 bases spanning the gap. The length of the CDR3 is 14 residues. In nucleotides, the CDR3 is TGTGCCAGCAGCTTCGGGGGGGCGGGCTATGGCTACACCTTC. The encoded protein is CASSFGGAGYGYTF.